This T cell receptor (beta chain) is from a study of identical twins. TCRdb independently ran MiXCR on the 5' RACE reads; one entry per CDR3 protein. This sample has some 500,000 distinct CDR3 sequences, with 22% found just once. This clonotype occurred many times. The germline gives CDR1 DFQATT, CDR2 SNEGSKA (reference sequence). V lost 3 bases, J lost 9 bases, and 3 bases stayed unmatched. The CDR3 is made up of 12 amino acids. These data were likewise used in another study, on T cells expressing NK-cell markers. This second study notes: Sorting of alpha-beta TCR T cells alone was achieved in several experiments with an anti-gamma-delta TCR antibody.

Sequencing used CD4+ T cells sorted from blood. The receptor was derived from a woman aged 18-29 years in good health. The gene calls are TRBV20-1 and TRBJ2-1, with TRBD1 identical over 9 bases. The CDR3 DNA sequence: TGCAGTGCTAGGGGACAGGGAACTGAGCAGTTCTTC. Translated, it gives CSARGQGTEQFF.